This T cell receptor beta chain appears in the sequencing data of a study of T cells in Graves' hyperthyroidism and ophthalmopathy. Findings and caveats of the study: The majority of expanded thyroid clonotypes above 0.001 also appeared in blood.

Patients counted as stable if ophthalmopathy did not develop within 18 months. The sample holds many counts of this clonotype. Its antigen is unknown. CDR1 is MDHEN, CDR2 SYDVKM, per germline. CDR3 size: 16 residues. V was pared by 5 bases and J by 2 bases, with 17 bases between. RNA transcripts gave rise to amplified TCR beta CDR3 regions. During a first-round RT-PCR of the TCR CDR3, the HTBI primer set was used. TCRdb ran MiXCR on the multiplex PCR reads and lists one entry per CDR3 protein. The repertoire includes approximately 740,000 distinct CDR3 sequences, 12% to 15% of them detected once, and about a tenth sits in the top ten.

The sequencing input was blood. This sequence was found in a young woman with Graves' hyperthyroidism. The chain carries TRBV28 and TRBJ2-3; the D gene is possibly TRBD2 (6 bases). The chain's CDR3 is CASSDPREALTDTQYF. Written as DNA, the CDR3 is TGTGCCAGCAGTGACCCAAGGGAGGCCCTCACAGATACGCAGTATTTT.